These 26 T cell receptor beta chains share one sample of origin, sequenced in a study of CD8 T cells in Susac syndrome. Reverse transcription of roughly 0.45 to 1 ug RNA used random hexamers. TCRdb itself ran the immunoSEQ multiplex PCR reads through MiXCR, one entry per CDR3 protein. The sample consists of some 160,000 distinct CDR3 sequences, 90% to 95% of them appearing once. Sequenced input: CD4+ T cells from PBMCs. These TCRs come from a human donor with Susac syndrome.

CDR3 region: CASTPKYGYTF. In nucleotides, the CDR3 is TGTGCCAGCACCCCCAAGTATGGCTACACCTTC. This chain joins TRBV2 and TRBJ1-2; no reliable D call. CDR1 and CDR2 (germline): SNHLY, FYNNEI. This CDR3 has 11 amino acids. Trimming took off 7 bases at V and 5 bases at J, with 8 bases between the two ends.

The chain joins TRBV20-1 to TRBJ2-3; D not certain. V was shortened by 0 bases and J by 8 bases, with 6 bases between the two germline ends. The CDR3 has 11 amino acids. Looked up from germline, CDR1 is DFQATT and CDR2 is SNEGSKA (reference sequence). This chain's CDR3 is CSARDSATQYF. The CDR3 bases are TGCAGTGCTAGAGACTCCGCTACGCAGTATTTT.

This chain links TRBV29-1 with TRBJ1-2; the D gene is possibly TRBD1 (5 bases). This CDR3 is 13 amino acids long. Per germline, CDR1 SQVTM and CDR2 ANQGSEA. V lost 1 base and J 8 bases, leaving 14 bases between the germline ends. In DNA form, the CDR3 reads TGCAGCGTTGAAGGTGGGGGAGACAGAGGCTACACCTTC. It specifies CSVEGGGDRGYTF. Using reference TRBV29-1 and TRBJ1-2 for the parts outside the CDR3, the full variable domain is SAVISQKPSRDICQRGTSLTIQCQVDSQVTMMFWYRQQPGQSLTLIATANQGSEATYESGFVIDKFPISRPNLTFSTLTVSNMSPEDSSIYLCSVEGGGDRGYTFGSGTRLTVV.

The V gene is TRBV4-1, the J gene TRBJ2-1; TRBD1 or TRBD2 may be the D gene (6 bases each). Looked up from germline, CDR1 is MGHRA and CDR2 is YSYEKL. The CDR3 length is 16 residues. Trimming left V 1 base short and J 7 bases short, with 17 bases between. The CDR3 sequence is CASSQGRGPPPNEQFF. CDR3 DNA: TGCGCCAGCAGCCAAGGCCGGGGGCCCCCTCCAAATGAGCAGTTCTTC.

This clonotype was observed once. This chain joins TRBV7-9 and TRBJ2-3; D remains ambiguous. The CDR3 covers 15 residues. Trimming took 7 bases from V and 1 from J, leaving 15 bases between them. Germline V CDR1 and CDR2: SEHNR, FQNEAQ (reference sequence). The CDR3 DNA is TGTGCCAGCACCACCAGGTTACAGCGCACAGATACGCAGTATTTT. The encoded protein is CASTTRLQRTDTQYF.

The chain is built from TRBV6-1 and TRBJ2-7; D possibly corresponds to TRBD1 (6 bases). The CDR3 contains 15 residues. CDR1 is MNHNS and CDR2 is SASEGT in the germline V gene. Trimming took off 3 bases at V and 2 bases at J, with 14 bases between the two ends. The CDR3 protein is CASSDSIQGAYEQYF. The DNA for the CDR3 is TGTGCCAGCAGTGATAGTATACAGGGAGCCTACGAGCAGTACTTC.

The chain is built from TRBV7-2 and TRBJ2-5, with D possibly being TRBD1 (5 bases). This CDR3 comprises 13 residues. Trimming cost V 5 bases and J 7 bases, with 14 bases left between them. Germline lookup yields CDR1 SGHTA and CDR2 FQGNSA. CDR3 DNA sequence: TGTGCCAGCAGCCAGGGTCCGGGTGGGACCCAGTACTTC. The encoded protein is CASSQGPGGTQYF.

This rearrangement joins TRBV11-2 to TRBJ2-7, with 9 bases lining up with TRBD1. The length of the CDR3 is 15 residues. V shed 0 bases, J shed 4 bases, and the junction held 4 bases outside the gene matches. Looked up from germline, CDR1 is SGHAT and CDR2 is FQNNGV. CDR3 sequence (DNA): TGTGCCAGCAGCTTAGATTACAGGGGGCCGTACGAGCAGTACTTC. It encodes CASSLDYRGPYEQYF.

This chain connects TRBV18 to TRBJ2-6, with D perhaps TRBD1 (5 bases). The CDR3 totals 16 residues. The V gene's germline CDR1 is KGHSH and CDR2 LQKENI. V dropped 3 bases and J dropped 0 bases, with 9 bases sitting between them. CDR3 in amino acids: CASSPQGNSGANVLTF. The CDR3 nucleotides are TGTGCCAGCTCACCTCAGGGTAACTCTGGGGCCAACGTCCTGACTTTC.

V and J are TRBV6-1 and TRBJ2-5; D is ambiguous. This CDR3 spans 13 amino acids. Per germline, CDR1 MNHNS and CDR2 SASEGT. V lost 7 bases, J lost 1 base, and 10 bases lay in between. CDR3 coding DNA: TGTGCCAGCACTCTGGGCTTCCAAGAGACCCAGTACTTC. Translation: CASTLGFQETQYF.

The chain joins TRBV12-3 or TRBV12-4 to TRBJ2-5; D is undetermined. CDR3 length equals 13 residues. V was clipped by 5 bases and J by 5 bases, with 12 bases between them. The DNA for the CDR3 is TGTGCCAGCAGTACTCGACCAGCCGAGACCCAGTACTTC. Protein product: CASSTRPAETQYF.

CDR3 DNA sequence: TGTGCCAGCAGTTTACGTCCAGGGCGCTACGAGCAGTACTTC. Amino acid sequence: CASSLRPGRYEQYF. V usage is TRBV27 and J usage is TRBJ2-7; TRBD1 might be the D (5 bases). CDR1 MNHEY and CDR2 SMNVEV come from the germline V gene (reference sequence). This CDR3 region has 14 residues. The germline V and J ends were trimmed by 2 bases and 3 bases, with 11 bases remaining between them.

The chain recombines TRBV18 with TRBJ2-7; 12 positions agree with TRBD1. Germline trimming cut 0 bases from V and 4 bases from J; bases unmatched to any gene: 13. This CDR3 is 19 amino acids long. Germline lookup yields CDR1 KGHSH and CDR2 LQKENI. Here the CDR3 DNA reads TGTGCCAGCTCACCACCTAACGGGGCGCCGGGACAGGGGGCATACGAGCAGTACTTC. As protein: CASSPPNGAPGQGAYEQYF.

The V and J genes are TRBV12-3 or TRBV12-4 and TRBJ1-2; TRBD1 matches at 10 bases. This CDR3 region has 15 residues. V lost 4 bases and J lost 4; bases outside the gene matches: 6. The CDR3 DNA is TGTGCCAGCAGTTCGGGGACAGGGGTAGTCTATGGCTACACCTTC. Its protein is CASSSGTGVVYGYTF.

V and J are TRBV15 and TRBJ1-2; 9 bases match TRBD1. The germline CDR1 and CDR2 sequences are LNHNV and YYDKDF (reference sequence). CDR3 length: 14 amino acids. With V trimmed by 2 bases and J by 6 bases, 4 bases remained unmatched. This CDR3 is CATSRNRDRDGYTF. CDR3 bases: TGTGCCACCAGCAGAAACCGGGACAGGGATGGCTACACCTTC. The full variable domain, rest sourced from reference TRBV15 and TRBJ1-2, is DAMVIQNPRYQVTQFGKPVTLSCSQTLNHNVMYWYQQKSSQAPKLLFHYYDKDFNNEADTPDNFQSRRPNTSFCFLDIRSPGLGDTAMYLCATSRNRDRDGYTFGSGTRLTVV.

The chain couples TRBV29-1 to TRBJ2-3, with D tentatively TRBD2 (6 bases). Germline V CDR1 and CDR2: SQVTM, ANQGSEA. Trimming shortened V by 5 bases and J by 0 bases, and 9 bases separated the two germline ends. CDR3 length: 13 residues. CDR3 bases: TGCAGCGTTCGGGGGTCGAGCACAGATACGCAGTATTTT. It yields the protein CSVRGSSTDTQYF.

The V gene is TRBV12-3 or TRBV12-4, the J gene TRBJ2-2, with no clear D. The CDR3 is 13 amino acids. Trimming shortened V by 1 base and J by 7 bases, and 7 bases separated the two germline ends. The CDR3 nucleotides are TGTGCCAGCAGTTTAGAATACTTCGGGGAGCTGTTTTTT. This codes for CASSLEYFGELFF.

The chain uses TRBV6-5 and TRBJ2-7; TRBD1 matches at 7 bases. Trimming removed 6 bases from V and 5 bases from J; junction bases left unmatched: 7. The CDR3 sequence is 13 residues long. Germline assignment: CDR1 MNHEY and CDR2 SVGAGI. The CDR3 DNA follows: TGTGCCAGCAGGAGACAGGGTAGCAACGAGCAGTACTTC. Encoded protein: CASRRQGSNEQYF.

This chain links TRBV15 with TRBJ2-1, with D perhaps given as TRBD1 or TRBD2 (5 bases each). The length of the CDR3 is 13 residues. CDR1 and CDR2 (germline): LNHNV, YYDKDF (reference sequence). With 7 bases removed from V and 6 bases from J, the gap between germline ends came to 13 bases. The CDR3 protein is CATIAVGGNEQFF. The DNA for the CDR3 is TGTGCCACCATCGCAGTTGGGGGCAATGAGCAGTTCTTC.

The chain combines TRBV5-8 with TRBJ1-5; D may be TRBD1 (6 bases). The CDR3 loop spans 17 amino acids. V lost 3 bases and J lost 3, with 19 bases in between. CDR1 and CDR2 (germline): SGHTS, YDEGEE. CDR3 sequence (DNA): TGTGCCAGCAGCTACGGATCAGGGGCGCCCTACAATCAGCCCCAGCATTTT. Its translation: CASSYGSGAPYNQPQHF.

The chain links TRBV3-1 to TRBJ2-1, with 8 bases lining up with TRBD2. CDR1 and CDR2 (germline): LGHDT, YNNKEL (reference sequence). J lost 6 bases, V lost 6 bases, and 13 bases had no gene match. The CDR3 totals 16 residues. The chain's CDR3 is CASSRTGGLKGNEQFF. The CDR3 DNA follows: TGTGCCAGCAGTCGCACGGGGGGGCTTAAGGGCAATGAGCAGTTCTTC.

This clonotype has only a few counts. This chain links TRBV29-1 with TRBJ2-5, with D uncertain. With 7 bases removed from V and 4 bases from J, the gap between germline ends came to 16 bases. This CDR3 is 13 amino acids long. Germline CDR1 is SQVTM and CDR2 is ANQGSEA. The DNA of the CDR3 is TGCAGCGGCGACTTGGGCTCCGGAGAGACCCAGTACTTC. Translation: CSGDLGSGETQYF.

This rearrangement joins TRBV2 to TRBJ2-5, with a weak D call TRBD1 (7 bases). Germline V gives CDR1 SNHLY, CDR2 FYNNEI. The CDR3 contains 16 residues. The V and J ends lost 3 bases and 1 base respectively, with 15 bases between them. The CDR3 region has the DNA TGTGCCAGCAGTGAGGAGGGACAGATACCCCAAGAGACCCAGTACTTC. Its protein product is CASSEEGQIPQETQYF.

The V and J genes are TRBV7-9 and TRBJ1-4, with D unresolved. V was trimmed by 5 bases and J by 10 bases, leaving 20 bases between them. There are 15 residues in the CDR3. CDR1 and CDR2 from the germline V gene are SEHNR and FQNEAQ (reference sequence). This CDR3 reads CASSAGTSTALKLFF. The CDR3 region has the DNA TGTGCCAGCAGCGCTGGTACGTCTACAGCTCTAAAACTGTTTTTT.

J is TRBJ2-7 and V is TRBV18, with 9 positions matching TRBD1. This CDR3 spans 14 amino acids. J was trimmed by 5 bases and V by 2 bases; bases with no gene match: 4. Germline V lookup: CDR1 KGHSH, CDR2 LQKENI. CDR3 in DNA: TGTGCCAGCTCACCAACGACAGGGGGACACGAGCAGTACTTC. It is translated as CASSPTTGGHEQYF.

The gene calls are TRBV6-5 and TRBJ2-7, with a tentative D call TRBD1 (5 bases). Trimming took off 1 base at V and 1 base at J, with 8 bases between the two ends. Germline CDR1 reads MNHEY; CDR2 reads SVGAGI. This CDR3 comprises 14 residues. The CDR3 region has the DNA TGTGCCAGCAGTTACTACGACAGTTCCTACGAGCAGTACTTC. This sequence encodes CASSYYDSSYEQYF.